This entry concerns a single T cell receptor (beta chain). This sample stems from a study of identical twins. MiXCR, run by TCRdb on the 5' RACE reads, gives a single entry per CDR3 protein. The table records around 490,000 distinct CDR3 sequences, 14% of them present only once. V lost 6 bases, J lost 7 bases, and 5 bases stayed unmatched. The germline CDR1 and CDR2 sequences are DFQATT and SNEGSKA (reference sequence). The CDR3 loop spans 12 amino acids. This sample was shared with a second study, whose subject was yellow fever vaccine responses in identical twins.

The chain couples TRBV20-1 to TRBJ2-1, with 8 bases aligning to TRBD2. This TCR was sampled from a woman aged 18-29 years in good health. The sequencing sample was made of CD4+ T cells sorted from blood. This CDR3 reads CSALSGGNEQFF. CDR3 in DNA: TGCAGTGCCCTCTCGGGGGGGAATGAGCAGTTCTTC.